This is a list of T cell receptor beta chains from one sample in a study of T cells in Graves' hyperthyroidism and ophthalmopathy. TCRdb independently ran MiXCR on the multiplex PCR reads; one entry per CDR3 protein. The sample lists about 480,000 distinct CDR3 sequences; about an eighth were seen once. Sequenced: blood. The receptors here all came from a woman aged 18-29 years with Graves' hyperthyroidism. Both conserved end residues are part of each CDR3. Each record gives: V gene, D gene, J gene, clone size, CDR3 protein, CDR3 DNA. A D gene is named only where the DNA matches it firmly. Size tells how often a clone was seen (once, few, many) or the class of an expanded clone, and some rows leave it out.

V: TRBV12-3/TRBV12-4
D: .
J: TRBJ2-7
size: many
CDR3: CASSLYEQYF
DNA: TGTGCCAGCAGCCTATACGAGCAGTACTTC

V: TRBV28
D: .
J: TRBJ1-5
size: many
CDR3: CASSSPGGNQPQHF
DNA: TGTGCCAGCAGTTCCCCAGGGGGCAATCAGCCCCAGCATTTT

V: TRBV19
D: .
J: TRBJ2-7
size: .
CDR3: CASSERPRPYEQYF
DNA: TGTGCCAGTAGTGAGCGGCCTCGCCCCTACGAGCAGTACTTC

V: TRBV29-1
D: .
J: TRBJ1-4
size: .
CDR3: CSVLGRAGEKLFF
DNA: TGCAGCGTTTTGGGCAGGGCGGGTGAAAAACTGTTTTTT

V: TRBV7-2
D: TRBD1
J: TRBJ1-6
size: .
CDR3: CASSSDRVNNSPLHF
DNA: TGTGCCAGCAGCTCGGACAGGGTGAACAATTCACCCCTCCACTTT

V: TRBV6-5
D: .
J: TRBJ1-1
size: many
CDR3: CASSYEGREGTEAFF
DNA: TGTGCCAGCAGTTACGAGGGCAGGGAGGGCACTGAAGCTTTCTTT

V: TRBV10-1
D: .
J: TRBJ2-4
size: many
CDR3: CARVPVKGVLAKNIQYF
DNA: TGCGCCAGGGTTCCGGTCAAGGGGGTACTAGCCAAAAACATTCAGTACTTC

V: TRBV20-1
D: TRBD1
J: TRBJ2-4
size: few
CDR3: CSARDGPGGSKNIQYF
DNA: TGCAGTGCTAGAGATGGCCCAGGGGGATCCAAAAACATTCAGTACTTC

V: TRBV4-1
D: .
J: TRBJ2-1
size: .
CDR3: CASSHQWRTGYEQFF
DNA: TGCGCCAGCAGCCACCAATGGCGGACGGGATATGAGCAGTTCTTC

V: TRBV29-1
D: TRBD2
J: TRBJ2-3
size: few
CDR3: CSVEGGEWNTDTQYF
DNA: TGCAGCGTTGAGGGGGGGGAGTGGAACACAGATACGCAGTATTTT

V: TRBV5-1
D: .
J: TRBJ1-5
size: few
CDR3: CASSLGGLDQPQHF
DNA: TGCGCCAGCAGCTTGGGAGGCTTGGACCAGCCCCAGCATTTT

V: TRBV6-1
D: TRBD1
J: TRBJ1-2
size: many
CDR3: CASSELGTGSGYTF
DNA: TGTGCCAGCAGTGAATTGGGGACAGGGTCTGGCTACACCTTC

V: TRBV6-1
D: TRBD1
J: TRBJ2-7
size: .
CDR3: CASRPQRQGRSCEQYF
DNA: TGTGCCAGCAGGCCTCAAAGACAGGGTCGAAGCTGCGAGCAGTACTTC

V: TRBV6-2/TRBV6-3
D: TRBD2
J: TRBJ2-6
size: many
CDR3: CASSYRHTSGPSF
DNA: TGTGCCAGCAGTTACCGCCATACTAGCGGGCCATCTTTC

V: TRBV6-1
D: .
J: TRBJ2-1
size: few
CDR3: CASSYGRDNEQFF
DNA: TGTGCCAGCAGTTATGGGAGAGACAATGAGCAGTTCTTC

V: TRBV12-3/TRBV12-4
D: .
J: TRBJ2-7
size: .
CDR3: CASSIRTVYEQYF
DNA: TGTGCCAGCAGTATTCGGACGGTCTACGAGCAGTACTTC

V: TRBV2
D: .
J: TRBJ1-1
size: many
CDR3: CASIRETEAFF
DNA: TGTGCCAGCATTCGGGAGACTGAAGCTTTCTTT

V: TRBV5-1
D: TRBD2
J: TRBJ2-3
size: many
CDR3: CASSLGQREFGDTQYF
DNA: TGCGCCAGCAGCTTGGGTCAGCGGGAGTTTGGAGATACGCAGTATTTT

V: TRBV20-1
D: TRBD2
J: TRBJ2-1
size: many
CDR3: CSAWTSGRHEQFF
DNA: TGCAGTGCTTGGACTAGCGGGAGACATGAGCAGTTCTTC

V: TRBV6-5
D: TRBD2
J: TRBJ2-1
size: once
CDR3: CASSYKLSTSGRSYNEQFF
DNA: TGTGCCAGCAGTTACAAACTCTCGACTAGCGGGAGGAGCTACAATGAGCAGTTCTTC

V: TRBV11-3
D: TRBD1
J: TRBJ2-1
size: many
CDR3: CASSLGGQTHNEQFF
DNA: TGTGCCAGCAGCTTAGGGGGACAGACTCACAATGAGCAGTTCTTC

V: TRBV5-1
D: TRBD1
J: TRBJ1-1
size: .
CDR3: CASSPVGQGVWTEAFF
DNA: TGCGCCAGCAGCCCGGTTGGACAGGGCGTATGGACTGAAGCTTTCTTT

V: TRBV12-5
D: TRBD2
J: TRBJ2-1
size: many
CDR3: CASGEEYLLAAARDEQFF
DNA: TGTGCTAGTGGCGAGGAGTATCTACTAGCGGCGGCTCGCGATGAGCAGTTCTTC

V: TRBV2
D: .
J: TRBJ1-5
size: many
CDR3: CASRDNRLVGNQPQHF
DNA: TGTGCCAGCAGGGACAACAGGTTAGTGGGCAATCAGCCCCAGCATTTT

V: TRBV28
D: TRBD2
J: TRBJ2-1
size: once
CDR3: CASLLAGAYNEQFF
DNA: TGTGCCAGTCTATTAGCGGGAGCGTACAATGAGCAGTTCTTC

V: TRBV4-1
D: TRBD2
J: TRBJ2-1
size: .
CDR3: CASSRGTSGRANEQFF
DNA: TGCGCCAGCAGCCGGGGGACTAGCGGGAGGGCGAATGAGCAGTTCTTC

V: TRBV12-3/TRBV12-4
D: .
J: TRBJ2-1
size: .
CDR3: CASSFLQGLHNEQFF
DNA: TGTGCCAGCAGTTTCTTGCAGGGTTTACACAATGAGCAGTTCTTC